Sequencing of this T cell receptor beta chain was carried out in a study of post-analysis software for immune sequencing data. Findings and caveats of the study: Controls had lower frequencies than patients of four or five TRBV segments, which included TRBV5-6, TRBV5-1 and TRBV20-1. Controls had significantly higher normalized Chao1 diversity than multiple sclerosis patients. With F measure, samples from one preparation batch clustered together strongly.

Carried by the TCR beta cDNA libraries were unique molecular identifiers. Around 500,000 cDNA molecules were obtained from roughly 1.1 to 9.2 million T cells. MiXCR, applied by TCRdb to the PCR reads, yields one record per CDR3 protein. The sample yields hundreds of thousands of distinct CDR3 sequences, roughly 47% seen once. Concerning this clonotype itself: Its antigen is currently unknown.

The CDR3 loop spans 15 amino acids. CDR1 and CDR2 from the germline V gene are SEHNR and FQNEAQ (reference sequence). V gave up 3 bases and J gave up 1 base; unmatched junction bases: 5. The TCR sequence derives from a girl aged 10-17 years with multiple sclerosis. This rearrangement joins TRBV7-9 to TRBJ2-5; TRBD2 matches at 7 bases. Sequencing was done on a sample of blood. CDR3 in amino acids: CASSLSGNVQETQYF. The DNA for the CDR3 is TGTGCCAGCAGCTTGAGCGGGAACGTCCAAGAGACCCAGTACTTC.